This T cell receptor beta chain was captured by sequencing in a study of shared clonotypes between healthy human individuals. General observations from the study: Limited genetic and exposure-history diversity came from having few donors. Sequencing of the sorted subsets was shown by rarefaction to be incomplete despite large depth.

This clone appeared a few times. Its target is not known. Libraries were prepared by immunoSEQ multiplex PCR; TCRdb keeps only in-frame clonotypes and omits some of them. The repertoire holds about 2.4 million clones, with approximately 94% as singletons. This TCR derives from a man between 18 and 35 years old in good health. Some clones in this sample may be carry-over from other donors' samples. Sequenced material: naive CD4+ T cells from PBMCs. Subset specified: CD45RA+ positively selected.

CDR3 nucleotides: TGCGCCACCTCACGAGACAGGGAAGGGGAGCAGTACTTC. Its protein product is CATSRDREGEQYF. This rearrangement joins TRBV10-1 to TRBJ2-7; TRBD1 aligns across 7 bases. The V gene end was trimmed by 10 bases and the J gene end by 7 bases; junction bases not matched to a gene: 13. The CDR3 covers 13 residues. Germline loops: CDR1 WNHNN, CDR2 SYGVQD (reference sequence).